Below, 26 T cell receptor beta chains from the same sample are listed, as sequenced in a study of blood T cell repertoires in COVID-19. The protocol was immunoSEQ multiplex PCR, while the TCRdb copy is restricted to in-frame clones and leaves out a portion. The sample contains 250,000 to 350,000 clones, 85% to 90% of which appear only once. Sequencing used peripheral blood. Receptor source: a woman aged 45-65 years with COVID-19, enrolled during active disease.

J is TRBJ2-7 and V is TRBV7-2, with 7 nucleotides matching TRBD2. Germline V gene lookup returns CDR1 SGHTA and CDR2 FQGNSA. Trimming removed 3 bases from V and 4 bases from J; junction bases left unmatched: 9. The CDR3 covers 15 residues. CDR3 residues: CASSFGGSRTYEQYF. The CDR3 bases are TGTGCCAGCAGCTTTGGCGGGAGTCGTACGTACGAGCAGTACTTC.

V gene TRBV4-1 combines with J gene TRBJ1-3; D is possibly TRBD1 (5 bases). Per germline, CDR1 MGHRA and CDR2 YSYEKL. This CDR3 comprises 15 residues. The V gene lost 7 bases and the J gene lost 0 bases, with 13 bases spanning the gap. The CDR3 region is CASMEGAHSGNTIYF. The CDR3 DNA is TGCGCCAGCATGGAAGGGGCCCACTCTGGAAACACCATATATTTT.

This chain uses TRBV6-5 with TRBJ1-1, with 11 bases fitting TRBD1. CDR1 and CDR2 from the germline V gene are MNHEY and SVGAGI. The CDR3 runs to 15 residues. V was clipped by 2 bases and J by 5 bases; unmatched bases: 4. The CDR3 sequence is CASSYGTGGITEAFF. In DNA, the CDR3 is TGTGCCAGCAGTTACGGGACAGGGGGGATTACTGAAGCTTTCTTT.

V usage is TRBV3-1 (or the pseudogene TRBV3-2) and J usage is TRBJ1-3; TRBD1 agrees at 8 bases. V shed 2 bases, J shed 4 bases, and the junction held 4 bases outside the gene matches. The germline gives CDR1 LGHDT, CDR2 YNNKEL (reference sequence). The CDR3 has 15 amino acids. CDR3 nucleotide sequence: TGTGCCAGCAGCCAAACAGGGGGACCGGGAAACACCATATATTTT. Protein sequence: CASSQTGGPGNTIYF.

The genes are TRBV5-1 and TRBJ1-2, with 7 bases identical to TRBD1. The CDR3 spans 16 residues. V was clipped by 0 bases and J by 1 base; unmatched bases: 6. In germline, CDR1 is SGHRS, CDR2 YFSETQ. CDR3 residues: CASSLAGQAINYGYTF. The CDR3 DNA reads as TGCGCCAGCAGCTTGGCCGGACAGGCGATTAACTATGGCTACACCTTC.

This chain connects TRBV24-1 to TRBJ2-3, with a possible D match to TRBD1 (6 bases). This CDR3 contains 13 residues. V was cut by 3 bases and J by 7 bases, with 10 bases left in between. The germline V gene has CDR1 KGHDR and CDR2 SFDVKD. CDR3: CATSDTGTYTQYF. The CDR3 nucleotides read TGTGCCACCAGTGATACTGGGACATATACGCAGTATTTT.

The V and J genes are TRBV27 and TRBJ2-1; 8 positions agree with TRBD1. Trimming at V came to 8 bases and at J to 8 bases, leaving 14 bases not matched to a gene. Looked up from germline, CDR1 is MNHEY and CDR2 is SMNVEV (reference sequence). This CDR3 spans 15 amino acids. The CDR3 spells CASGLQGARYDEQFF. The DNA of the CDR3 is TGTGCCAGCGGCCTCCAGGGGGCGCGGTACGATGAGCAGTTCTTC.

This clone was counted only a few times. CDR3 DNA sequence: TGCGCCAGCAGCCCCCAGTACAGACCTCTCTACGAGCAGTACTTC. Translated, it gives CASSPQYRPLYEQYF. The chain carries TRBV4-1 and TRBJ2-7; D call uncertain. Trimming pared 4 bases from V and 3 bases from J, leaving 16 bases between. The CDR3 runs 15 residues. Germline V lookup: CDR1 MGHRA, CDR2 YSYEKL.

This clone appeared a few times. This chain uses TRBV3-1 (or the pseudogene TRBV3-2) with TRBJ2-7, with 7 bases aligning to TRBD2. The germline V gene has CDR1 LGHDT and CDR2 YNNKEL (reference sequence). CDR3 length: 19 residues. The J segment lost 2 bases and the V segment lost 1 base, leaving 17 bases of the junction unmatched. The CDR3 coding sequence is TGTGCCAGCAGCCAAGGGACGTACCTAGCGGAACATATACCCTACGAGCAGTACTTC. Translating it yields CASSQGTYLAEHIPYEQYF.

This rearrangement joins TRBV19 to TRBJ1-1, with a possible D match to TRBD1 (5 bases). CDR1 LNHDA and CDR2 SQIVND come from the germline V gene (reference sequence). Trimming took off 1 base at V and 3 bases at J, with 9 bases between the two ends. The CDR3 sequence is 14 residues long. This CDR3 reads CASSIGSGYTEAFF. The CDR3 bases are TGTGCCAGTAGTATAGGGTCAGGGTACACTGAAGCTTTCTTT. The variable domain in full, with the rest retrieved from reference TRBV19 and TRBJ1-1, is DGGITQSPKYLFRKEGQNVTLSCEQNLNHDAMYWYRQDPGQGLRLIYYSQIVNDFQKGDIAEGYSVSREKKESFPLTVTSAQKNPTAFYLCASSIGSGYTEAFFGQGTRLTVV.

V and J are TRBV19 and TRBJ2-7; 9 nucleotides align to TRBD1. J gave up 3 bases and V 3 bases, and 6 bases lay outside the gene matches. This CDR3 has 15 residues. The germline gives CDR1 LNHDA, CDR2 SQIVND (reference sequence). CDR3 DNA: TGTGCCAGTAGTATTAGTGGGACAGGGATCTACGAGCAGTACTTC. Translating it yields CASSISGTGIYEQYF.

V usage is TRBV6-5 and J usage is TRBJ2-7; D may be TRBD2 (5 bases). CDR3 length: 15 residues. Germline V gene sequence: CDR1 MNHEY, CDR2 SVGAGI. V was clipped by 6 bases and J by 6 bases, with 21 bases between them. DNA for the CDR3: TGTGCCAGCAGCCTATACGGGTATCGCGAGGGCGAGCAGTACTTC. Translation gives CASSLYGYREGEQYF.

The chain recombines TRBV27 with TRBJ1-2, with D maybe TRBD1 (6 bases). This CDR3 comprises 17 residues. The germline V gene has CDR1 MNHEY and CDR2 SMNVEV (reference sequence). The V end lost 6 bases, the J end lost 4 bases, and 24 bases lay between the germline ends. CDR3: CASSATDRPPHLYGYTF. CDR3 bases: TGTGCCAGCAGCGCTACGGACAGACCACCGCATCTCTATGGCTACACCTTC.

The chain recombines TRBV19 with TRBJ2-2, with D possibly matching TRBD2 (5 bases). V was cut by 5 bases and J by 4 bases, with 20 bases left in between. Looked up from germline, CDR1 is LNHDA and CDR2 is SQIVND (reference sequence). The CDR3 extends over 17 amino acids. The CDR3 DNA reads as TGTGCCAGTAGTCCATTCTCGGGCGCCCGGGGCACCGGGGAGCTGTTTTTT. Translated, it gives CASSPFSGARGTGELFF.

The chain links TRBV12-3 or TRBV12-4 to TRBJ2-7; D perhaps matches TRBD1 (5 bases). The V gene lost 5 bases and the J gene lost 3 bases, with 8 bases spanning the gap. The CDR3 consists of 12 residues. CDR3 amino acids: CASSHQGYEQYF. The CDR3 DNA follows: TGTGCCAGCAGTCACCAGGGCTACGAGCAGTACTTC.

The chain is built from TRBV4-2 and TRBJ2-3; D is undetermined. Germline CDR1 is LGHNA and CDR2 is YNFKEQ. The CDR3 runs 12 residues. V was shortened by 4 bases and J by 6 bases, with 8 bases between the two germline ends. Here the CDR3 reads CASSPMRDTQYF. The CDR3 nucleotides read TGTGCCAGCAGCCCCATGAGGGATACGCAGTATTTT.

This clone was seen a few times. The V and J genes are TRBV6-5 and TRBJ1-5; D gene ambiguous. CDR3 length: 15 residues. Germline V gene lookup returns CDR1 MNHEY and CDR2 SVGAGI. With 0 bases removed from V and 3 bases from J, the gap between germline ends came to 9 bases. The CDR3 bases are TGTGCCAGCAGTTACTCGAGGCCGTCCAATCAGCCCCAGCATTTT. Protein product: CASSYSRPSNQPQHF.

The chain couples TRBV18 to TRBJ2-7; TRBD1 aligns across 7 bases. Germline trimming cut 3 bases from V and 1 base from J; bases unmatched to any gene: 6. CDR3 length: 15 residues. Germline loops: CDR1 KGHSH, CDR2 LQKENI. The CDR3 sequence is CASSPGQITSYEQYF. CDR3 in DNA: TGTGCCAGCTCACCGGGACAGATCACTTCCTACGAGCAGTACTTC.

J is TRBJ2-1 and V is TRBV5-8, with 9 bases identical to TRBD1. CDR3 length: 15 residues. CDR1 and CDR2 (germline): SGHTS, YDEGEE. V lost 6 bases to trimming and J lost 7 bases; unmatched junction nucleotides: 11. CDR3 DNA: TGTGCCAGCACCCGCAGTGGGACAGGGTGGAATGAGCAGTTCTTC. It yields the protein CASTRSGTGWNEQFF.

The rearrangement links TRBV27 to TRBJ1-2; unclear D gene. Germline V gene data show CDR1 as MNHEY and CDR2 as SMNVEV (reference sequence). V lost 4 bases and J 4 bases, leaving 16 bases between the germline ends. This CDR3 has 15 residues. CDR3 region: CASSSHLGGTYGYTF. The CDR3, as DNA: TGTGCCAGCAGTTCCCATTTGGGAGGAACCTATGGCTACACCTTC.

The chain couples TRBV5-4 to TRBJ2-7, with 8 bases identical to TRBD2. This CDR3 contains 16 residues. Per the germline V gene, CDR1 is SGHNT and CDR2 is YYREEE (reference sequence). The V and J ends lost 4 bases and 1 base, in that order; junction bases with no gene match: 10. CDR3 DNA sequence: TGTGCCAGCAGCCCAGCCTCAGGCGGGAGGTCCTACGAGCAGTACTTC. Translation: CASSPASGGRSYEQYF.

This chain links TRBV19 with TRBJ2-5; 9 bases match TRBD1. The CDR3 runs to 14 residues. J was trimmed by 3 bases and V by 5 bases; bases with no gene match: 4. Germline V gives CDR1 LNHDA, CDR2 SQIVND (reference sequence). CDR3 protein: CASSSWTGEETQYF. DNA for the CDR3: TGTGCCAGTAGTTCCTGGACAGGGGAAGAGACCCAGTACTTC.

This chain connects TRBV11-2 to TRBJ1-1; perhaps TRBD1 as D (5 bases). V was trimmed by 0 bases and J by 6 bases, leaving 11 bases between them. Germline CDR1 and CDR2: SGHAT and FQNNGV. The CDR3 covers 14 residues. CDR3 DNA sequence: TGTGCCAGCAGCTTAGATCTAGGGGCGCCTGAAGCTTTCTTT. Encoded protein: CASSLDLGAPEAFF.

The gene calls are TRBV5-6 and TRBJ2-5; TRBD2 is a possible D gene (6 bases). The V gene's germline CDR1 is SGHDT and CDR2 YYEEEE. The germline V and J ends were trimmed by 1 base and 4 bases, with 14 bases remaining between them. The CDR3 consists of 15 residues. The CDR3 sequence is CASSLYDPGGETQYF. DNA for the CDR3: TGTGCCAGCAGCTTGTATGACCCCGGGGGAGAGACCCAGTACTTC.

The CDR3 protein is CASRQVGGLGETQYF. CDR3 nucleotides: TGTGCCAGCAGACAGGTTGGCGGCCTGGGGGAGACCCAGTACTTC. V and J are TRBV11-2 and TRBJ2-5; the D gene is possibly TRBD1 (5 bases). From germline, CDR1 is SGHAT and CDR2 FQNNGV. The CDR3 covers 15 residues. V lost 6 bases to trimming and J lost 5 bases, with 19 bases between them. The complete variable domain, with remaining parts taken from reference TRBV11-2 and TRBJ2-5, reads EAGVAQSPRYKIIEKRQSVAFWCNPISGHATLYWYQQILGQGPKLLIQFQNNGVVDDSQLPKDRFSAERLKGVDSTLKIQPAKLEDSAVYLCASRQVGGLGETQYFGPGTRLLVL.

This clone was detected once. The V and J genes are TRBV12-3 or TRBV12-4 and TRBJ2-7, with 7 positions matching TRBD2. The junction had 4 bases not matched to a gene; V was cut back by 5 bases and J by 3 bases. The CDR3 loop spans 13 amino acids. The CDR3 bases are TGTGCCAGCAGTATGGCTAGCGGCTACGAGCAGTACTTC. It is translated as CASSMASGYEQYF.